This T cell receptor (beta chain) emerged from a study of blood T cell repertoires in COVID-19. The overall study: Some COVID-19 samples were acute and others convalescent; all came from the United States, Italy and Spain.

Here immunoSEQ multiplex PCR was the method, and the copy in TCRdb shows in-frame clones only, minus some. The sample holds about 220,000 clones; 80% to 90% are singletons and the top ten take about 2.3%. This CDR3 region has 12 residues. In germline, CDR1 is LGHDT, CDR2 YNNKEL (reference sequence). Trimming shortened V by 1 base and J by 7 bases, and 7 bases separated the two germline ends. This chain connects TRBV3-1 (or the pseudogene TRBV3-2) to TRBJ1-1; unclear D gene. The source of this sequence is a man in his forties who had recovered from COVID-19. The sequencing input was peripheral blood. CDR3 amino acids: CASSQVQNEAFF. CDR3 coding DNA: TGTGCCAGCAGCCAAGTACAGAATGAAGCTTTCTTT.